This TCR beta chain was sequenced for a study of CD8 T cells in Susac syndrome. Whole-study results and caveats: Regarding the TCR sequencing and HLA analysis, the study admitted that a relatively small number of individuals were involved.

Random hexamers were used to reverse transcribe roughly 0.45 to 1 ug of RNA. An immunoSEQ multiplex PCR generated amplified TCR beta CDR3 products spanning 54 Vbeta and 13 Jbeta. From the immunoSEQ multiplex PCR reads, TCRdb called clonotypes with MiXCR, one entry per CDR3 protein. The sample carries 150,000 to 250,000 distinct CDR3 sequences, 90% to 95% recorded once. The germline V and J ends were trimmed by 6 bases and 0 bases, with 23 bases remaining between them. The CDR3 consists of 19 residues. The germline CDR1 and CDR2 sequences are KGHDR and SFDVKD. Isolation of CD8+ and CD4+ T cells was performed negatively, whereas enrichment of TEMRA cells was done by FACS. A remark on this clonotype: As yet, its antigen is unknown.

Sequencing was performed on CD4+ T cells from PBMCs. The chain employs TRBV24-1 and TRBJ1-5; possibly TRBD1 for D (6 bases). This TCR was recovered from a human donor with multiple sclerosis. The CDR3 DNA follows: TGTGCCACCAGTCTCCGGGGGCACTTGGACGTTAATAGCAATCAGCCCCAGCATTTT. It translates to CATSLRGHLDVNSNQPQHF.